This T cell receptor beta chain was retrieved from a study of blood T cell repertoires in COVID-19. Across the whole study: Sample material is recorded as cDNA or gDNA derived from T cells, B-cell-depleted T cells, or PBMCs.

In the original processing: Reference gene primer amplification yielded estimated nucleated cell counts. The table came from immunoSEQ multiplex PCR; TCRdb's copy has only in-frame clones and leaves some out. That table furnishes V, J and clone size, whereas the DNA furnished D and trimming. The profile shows 200,000 or so clones, 84% of them singletons. Germline V CDR1 and CDR2: SGHRS, YFSETQ. There are 15 residues in the CDR3. V was pared by 0 bases and J by 4 bases, with 13 bases between. The sample was peripheral blood. This receptor was identified in a human donor in a cohort sampled during active COVID-19. The chain recombines TRBV5-1 with TRBJ2-5, with a weak D call TRBD1 (5 bases). CDR3 loop: CASSLAGGARETQYF. As DNA, the CDR3 is TGCGCCAGCAGCTTGGCGGGTGGGGCGCGAGAGACCCAGTACTTC. Full variable domain (missing parts from reference TRBV5-1 and TRBJ2-5): KAGVTQTPRYLIKTRGQQVTLSCSPISGHRSVSWYQQTPGQGLQFLFEYFSETQRNKGNFPGRFSGRQFSNSRSEMNVSTLELGDSALYLCASSLAGGARETQYFGPGTRLLVL.